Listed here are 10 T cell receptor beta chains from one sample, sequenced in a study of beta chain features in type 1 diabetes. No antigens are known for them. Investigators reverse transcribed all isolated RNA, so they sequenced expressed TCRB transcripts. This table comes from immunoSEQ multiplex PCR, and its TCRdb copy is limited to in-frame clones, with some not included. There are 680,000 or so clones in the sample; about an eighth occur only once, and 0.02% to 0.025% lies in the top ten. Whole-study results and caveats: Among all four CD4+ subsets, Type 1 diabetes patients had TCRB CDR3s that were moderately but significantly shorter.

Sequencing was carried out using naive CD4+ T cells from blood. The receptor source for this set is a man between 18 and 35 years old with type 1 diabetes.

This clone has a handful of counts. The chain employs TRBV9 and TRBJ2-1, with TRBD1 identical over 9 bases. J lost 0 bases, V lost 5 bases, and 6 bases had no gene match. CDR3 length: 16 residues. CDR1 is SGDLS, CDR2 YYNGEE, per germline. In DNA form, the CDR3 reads TGTGCCAGCAGTCGACAGGGGGGCAGCTCCTACAATGAGCAGTTCTTC. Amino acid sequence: CASSRQGGSSYNEQFF.

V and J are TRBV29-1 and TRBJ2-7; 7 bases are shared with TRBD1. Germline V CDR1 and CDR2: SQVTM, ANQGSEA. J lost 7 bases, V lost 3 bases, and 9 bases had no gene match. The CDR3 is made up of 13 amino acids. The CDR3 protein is CSVEGQMAREQYF. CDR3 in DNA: TGCAGCGTTGAGGGACAGATGGCTCGAGAGCAGTACTTC.

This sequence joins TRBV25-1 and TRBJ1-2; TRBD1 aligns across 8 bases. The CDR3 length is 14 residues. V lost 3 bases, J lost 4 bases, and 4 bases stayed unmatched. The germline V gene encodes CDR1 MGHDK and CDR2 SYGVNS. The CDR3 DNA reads TGTGCCAGCAGTGAGGAGACAGGGGCCTATGGCTACACCTTC. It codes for CASSEETGAYGYTF.

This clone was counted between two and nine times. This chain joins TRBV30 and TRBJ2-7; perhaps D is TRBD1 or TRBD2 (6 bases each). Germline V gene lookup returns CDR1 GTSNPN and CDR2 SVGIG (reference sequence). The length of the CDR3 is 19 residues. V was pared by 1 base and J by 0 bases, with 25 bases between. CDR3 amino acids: CAWSGPLVRGGPSSYEQYF. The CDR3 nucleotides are TGTGCCTGGAGTGGACCCCTCGTCAGAGGGGGGCCTAGCTCCTACGAGCAGTACTTC. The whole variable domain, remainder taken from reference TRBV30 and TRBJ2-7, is SQTIHQWPATLVQPVGSPLSLECTVEGTSNPNLYWYRQAAGRGLQLLFYSVGIGQISSEVPQNLSASRPQDRQFILSSKKLLLSDSGFYLCAWSGPLVRGGPSSYEQYFGPGTRLTVT.

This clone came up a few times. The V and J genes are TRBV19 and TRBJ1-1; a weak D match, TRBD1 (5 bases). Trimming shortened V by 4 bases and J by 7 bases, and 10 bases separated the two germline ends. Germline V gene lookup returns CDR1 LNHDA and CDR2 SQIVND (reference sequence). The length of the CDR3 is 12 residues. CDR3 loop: CASSRKDIEAFF. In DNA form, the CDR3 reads TGTGCCAGTAGTAGAAAGGACATTGAAGCTTTCTTT.

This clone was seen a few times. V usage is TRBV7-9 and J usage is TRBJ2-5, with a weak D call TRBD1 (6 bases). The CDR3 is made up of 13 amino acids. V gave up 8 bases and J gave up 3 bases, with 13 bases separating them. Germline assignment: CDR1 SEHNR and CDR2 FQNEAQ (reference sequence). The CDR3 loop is CASYTGQKETQYF. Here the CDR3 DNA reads TGTGCCAGCTATACTGGACAGAAAGAGACCCAGTACTTC.

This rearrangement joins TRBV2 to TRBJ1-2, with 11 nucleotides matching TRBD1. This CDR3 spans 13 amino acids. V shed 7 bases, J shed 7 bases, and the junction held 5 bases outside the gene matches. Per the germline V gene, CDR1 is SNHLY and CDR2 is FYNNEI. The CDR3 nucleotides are TGTGCCAGCAACGGACAGGGGGCCGGTGGCTACACCTTC. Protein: CASNGQGAGGYTF.

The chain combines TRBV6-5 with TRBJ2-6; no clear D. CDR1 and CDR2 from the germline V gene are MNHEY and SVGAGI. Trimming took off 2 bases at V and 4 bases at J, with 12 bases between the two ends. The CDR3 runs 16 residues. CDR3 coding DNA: TGTGCCAGCAGTTACGGTCTCCCTTTGGGGGCCAACGTCCTGACTTTC. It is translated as CASSYGLPLGANVLTF.

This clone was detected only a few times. The CDR3 region has the DNA TGTGCCAGTTCCCGGGACAGTAGCACAGATACGCAGTATTTT. Its translation: CASSRDSSTDTQYF. The chain uses TRBV7-8 and TRBJ2-3; 7 nucleotides line up with TRBD1. Trimming took 9 bases from V and 0 from J; bases not matched to a gene: 6. Looked up from germline, CDR1 is SGHVS and CDR2 is FQNEAQ. The CDR3 is 14 residues long. The full variable domain, its missing parts supplied by reference TRBV7-8 and TRBJ2-3, is GAGVSQSPRYKVAKRGQDVALRCDPISGHVSLFWYQQALGQGPEFLTYFQNEAQLDKSGLPSDRFFAERPEGSVSTLKIQRTQQEDSAVYLCASSRDSSTDTQYFGPGTRLTVL.

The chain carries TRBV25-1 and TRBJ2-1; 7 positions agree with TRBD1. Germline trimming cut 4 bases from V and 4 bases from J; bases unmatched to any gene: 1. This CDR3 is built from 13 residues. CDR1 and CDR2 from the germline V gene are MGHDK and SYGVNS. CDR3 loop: CASSGQGYNEQFF. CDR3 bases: TGTGCCAGCAGTGGACAGGGTTACAATGAGCAGTTCTTC.